This T cell receptor beta chain was found in a study of CD8 T cells in Susac syndrome. Random hexamers primed reverse transcription of roughly 0.5 to 1 ug RNA. In TCRdb, the immunoSEQ multiplex PCR reads were re-called with MiXCR into one record per CDR3 protein. The profile covers roughly 150,000 distinct CDR3 sequences, with nearly 97% appearing a single time and 0.065% to 0.095% taken by the ten largest. This CDR3 spans 12 amino acids. The germline V and J ends were trimmed by 4 bases and 8 bases, with 7 bases remaining between them. CDR1 is SGHNT and CDR2 is YYREEE in the germline V gene (reference sequence).

The sequenced sample was CD4+ T cells from PBMCs. This TCR was sampled from a human donor with Susac syndrome. V gene TRBV5-4 combines with J gene TRBJ1-6, with D hard to call. The CDR3 DNA sequence: TGTGCCAGCAGCGGGGTGGATTCACCCCTCCACTTT. Translating it yields CASSGVDSPLHF.